Sequencing of this T cell receptor beta chain was carried out in a study of Graves' ophthalmopathy and Graves' hyperthyroidism. This clonotype occurred a few times. CDR3 size: 15 residues. J gave up 0 bases and V 3 bases, and 5 bases lay outside the gene matches. Germline loops: CDR1 SGHKS, CDR2 YYEKEE (reference sequence). The study amplified TCR beta CDR3 regions using RNA transcripts. After a first-round RT-PCR with HTBI primers, a second-round multiplex PCR was run. TCRdb itself ran the multiplex PCR reads through MiXCR, one entry per CDR3 protein. The sample records 620,000 or so distinct CDR3 sequences, about a fifth being singletons.

Sequenced input: peripheral blood. The origin of this receptor is a woman younger than 30 with stable Graves' hyperthyroidism. Some clones in this sample may be carry-over from other donors' samples. This chain uses TRBV5-5 with TRBJ1-1; TRBD1 matches 7 bases. In nucleotides, the CDR3 is TGTGCCAGCAGCTCGGGACAGCCTATGAACACTGAAGCTTTCTTT. Its protein is CASSSGQPMNTEAFF.